The clone carrying this T cell receptor (beta chain) was found many times. Antigen unknown. The CDR3 regions of TCR beta were amplified from RNA transcripts. The HTBI primer set drove a first-round RT-PCR of the TCR CDR3. TCRdb called the multiplex PCR reads again in MiXCR, with one record for every CDR3 protein. The sample lists about 520,000 distinct CDR3 sequences, approximately 24% occurring once. The record originates from a study of T cells in Graves' hyperthyroidism and ophthalmopathy. Study as a whole: At the time of initial diagnosis and before any treatment, peripheral blood was collected.

Broader study findings: Blood held most thyroid clonotypes expanded above 0.001 frequency.

Trimming cost V 3 bases and J 3 bases, with 11 bases left between them. This CDR3 contains 14 residues. Looked up from germline, CDR1 is MNHEY and CDR2 is SMNVEV (reference sequence). The genes are TRBV27 and TRBJ1-1, with a weak D call TRBD1 (5 bases). The source is a woman aged 25 to 39 with Graves' ophthalmopathy. Sequencing was performed on blood. This CDR3 is CASSFGGADTEAFF. In nucleotides, the CDR3 is TGTGCCAGCAGTTTCGGCGGGGCGGACACTGAAGCTTTCTTT.